Listed below are T cell receptor beta chains from one sample, sequenced in a study of blood T cell repertoires in COVID-19. This table comes from immunoSEQ multiplex PCR, and its TCRdb copy is limited to in-frame clones, with some not included. The sample consists of over 250,000 clones, about 90% of them appearing once. Sequenced: PBMCs or T cells enriched from blood (not recorded which). Every receptor here comes from a woman in her fifties or sixties who had recovered from COVID-19. CDR3s include the opening cysteine and the closing phenylalanine or tryptophan. The order of the fields is V gene, J gene, D gene, clone size, CDR3 protein, CDR3 DNA. The D gene is left open where the match is weak. Clone size appears in some rows only: once, few, many, or a class for an expanded clone.

V: TRBV4-1
J: TRBJ2-1
D: -
size: -
CDR3: CASSPLGARNEQFF
DNA: TGCGCCAGCAGTCCCCTTGGGGCTCGAAATGAGCAGTTCTTC

V: TRBV6-5
J: TRBJ1-2
D: -
size: many
CDR3: CAHQQGYGYTF
DNA: TGTGCCCACCAGCAGGGGTATGGCTACACCTTC

V: TRBV10-3
J: TRBJ1-6
D: -
size: -
CDR3: CAISAGGDSYNSPLHF
DNA: TGTGCCATCAGTGCGGGGGGGGACTCCTATAATTCACCCCTCCACTTT

V: TRBV5-4
J: TRBJ2-1
D: -
size: -
CDR3: CASSLGSIPGHKNEQFF
DNA: TGTGCCAGCAGCTTGGGGTCGATACCGGGACACAAAAATGAGCAGTTCTTC

V: TRBV19
J: TRBJ1-1
D: -
size: once
CDR3: CASRRWEASEAFF
DNA: TGTGCCAGTAGGAGGTGGGAGGCGAGTGAAGCTTTCTTT

V: TRBV11-2
J: TRBJ1-1
D: -
size: -
CDR3: CASSPPMMDRTEAFF
DNA: TGTGCCAGCAGCCCCCCCATGATGGACAGAACTGAAGCTTTCTTT

V: TRBV2
J: TRBJ2-7
D: -
size: -
CDR3: CASSARRDSAYEQYF
DNA: TGTGCCAGCAGTGCAAGGAGGGACTCAGCCTACGAGCAGTACTTC

V: TRBV14
J: TRBJ2-7
D: -
size: -
CDR3: CASSQDPGSSYEQYF
DNA: TGTGCCAGCAGCCAAGATCCGGGGAGCTCCTACGAGCAGTACTTC

V: TRBV2
J: TRBJ2-5
D: -
size: -
CDR3: CASREQGETQYF
DNA: TGTGCCAGCAGGGAACAGGGTGAGACCCAGTACTTC

V: TRBV9
J: TRBJ1-2
D: TRBD1
size: -
CDR3: CASSVDPEGAGGYGYTF
DNA: TGTGCCAGCAGCGTAGACCCAGAGGGGGCCGGTGGCTATGGCTACACCTTC

V: TRBV5-6
J: TRBJ1-2
D: -
size: -
CDR3: CASTGRGRGSYGYTF
DNA: TGTGCCAGCACCGGGCGGGGAAGGGGAAGCTATGGCTACACCTTC

V: TRBV6-2/TRBV6-3
J: TRBJ1-1
D: TRBD1
size: -
CDR3: CASSYSGQMNTEAFF
DNA: TGTGCCAGCAGTTACTCGGGACAGATGAACACTGAAGCTTTCTTT

V: TRBV28
J: TRBJ1-4
D: -
size: -
CDR3: CASSSMGGKLFF
DNA: TGTGCCAGCAGTTCCATGGGAGGAAAACTGTTTTTT